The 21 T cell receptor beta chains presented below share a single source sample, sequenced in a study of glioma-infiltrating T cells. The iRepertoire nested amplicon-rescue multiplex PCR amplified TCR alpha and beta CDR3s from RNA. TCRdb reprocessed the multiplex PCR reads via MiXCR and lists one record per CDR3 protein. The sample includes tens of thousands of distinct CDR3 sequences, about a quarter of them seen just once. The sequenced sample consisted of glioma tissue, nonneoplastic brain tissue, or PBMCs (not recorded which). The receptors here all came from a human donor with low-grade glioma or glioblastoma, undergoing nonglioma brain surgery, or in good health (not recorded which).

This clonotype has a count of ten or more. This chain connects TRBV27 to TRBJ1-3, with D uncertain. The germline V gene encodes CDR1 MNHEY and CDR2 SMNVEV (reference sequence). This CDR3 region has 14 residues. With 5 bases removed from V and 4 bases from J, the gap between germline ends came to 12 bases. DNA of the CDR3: TGTGCCAGCAGTCAGACCCCACGGGGAAACACCATATATTTT. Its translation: CASSQTPRGNTIYF.

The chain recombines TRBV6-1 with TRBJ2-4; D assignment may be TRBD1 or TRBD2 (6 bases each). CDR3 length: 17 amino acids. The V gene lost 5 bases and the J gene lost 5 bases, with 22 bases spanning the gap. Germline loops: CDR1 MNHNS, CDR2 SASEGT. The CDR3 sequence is CASSTLGGSIIENIQYF. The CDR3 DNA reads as TGTGCCAGCAGTACGCTCGGGGGCTCAATTATAGAAAACATTCAGTACTTC.

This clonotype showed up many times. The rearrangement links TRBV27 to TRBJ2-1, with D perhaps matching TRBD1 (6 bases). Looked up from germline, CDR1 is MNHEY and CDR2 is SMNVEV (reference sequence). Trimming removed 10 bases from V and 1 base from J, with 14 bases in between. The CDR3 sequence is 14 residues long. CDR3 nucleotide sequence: TGTGCCACACACAGGGTACAATCCTACAATGAGCAGTTCTTC. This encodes CATHRVQSYNEQFF.

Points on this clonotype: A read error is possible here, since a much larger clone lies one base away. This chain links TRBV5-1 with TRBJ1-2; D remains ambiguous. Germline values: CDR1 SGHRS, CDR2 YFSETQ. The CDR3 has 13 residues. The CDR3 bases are TGCGCCAGCAGCTTGAGTCTGGGCTATGGCCACACCTTC. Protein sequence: CASSLSLGYGHTF.

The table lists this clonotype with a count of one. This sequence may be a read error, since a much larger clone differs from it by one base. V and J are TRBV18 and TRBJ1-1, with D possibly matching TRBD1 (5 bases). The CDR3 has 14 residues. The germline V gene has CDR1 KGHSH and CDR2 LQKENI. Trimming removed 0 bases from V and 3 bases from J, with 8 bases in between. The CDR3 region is CASSPPSRDTEAFF. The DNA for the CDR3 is TGTGCCAGCTCACCACCAAGCAGGGACACTGAAGCTTTCTTT. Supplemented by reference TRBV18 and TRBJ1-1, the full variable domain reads NAGVMQNPRHLVRRRGQEARLRCSPMKGHSHVYWYRQLPEEGLKFMVYLQKENIIDESGMPKERFSAEFPKEGPSILRIQQVVRGDSAAYFCASSPPSRDTEAFFGQGTRLTVV.

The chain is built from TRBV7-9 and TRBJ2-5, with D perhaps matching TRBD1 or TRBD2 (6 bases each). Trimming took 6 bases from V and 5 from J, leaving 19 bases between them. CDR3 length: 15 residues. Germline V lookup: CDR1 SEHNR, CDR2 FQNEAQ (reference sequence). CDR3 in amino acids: CASRSPGARAETQYF. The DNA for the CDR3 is TGTGCCAGCAGATCCCCGGGGGCCAGAGCCGAGACCCAGTACTTC.

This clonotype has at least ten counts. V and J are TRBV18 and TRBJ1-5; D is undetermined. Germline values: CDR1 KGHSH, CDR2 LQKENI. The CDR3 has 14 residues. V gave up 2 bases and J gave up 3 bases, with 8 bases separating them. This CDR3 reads CASSPSQFNQPQHF. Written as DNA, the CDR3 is TGTGCCAGCTCACCATCGCAGTTCAATCAGCCCCAGCATTTT.

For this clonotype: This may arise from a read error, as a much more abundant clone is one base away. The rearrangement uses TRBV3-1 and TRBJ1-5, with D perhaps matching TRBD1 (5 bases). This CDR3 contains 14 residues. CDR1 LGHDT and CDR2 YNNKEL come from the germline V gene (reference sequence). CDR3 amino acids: CPSSRGRSNQPQHF. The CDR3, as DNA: TGTCCCAGCAGCCGGGGACGGAGCAATCAGCCCCAGCATTTT.

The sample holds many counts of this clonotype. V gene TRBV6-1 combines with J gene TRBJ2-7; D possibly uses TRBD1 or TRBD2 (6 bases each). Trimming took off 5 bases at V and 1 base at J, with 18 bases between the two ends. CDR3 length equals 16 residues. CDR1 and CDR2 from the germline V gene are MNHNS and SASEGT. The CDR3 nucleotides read TGTGCCAGCAGTTCCAGACCGAGGGGGACTTCCTACGAGCAGTACTTC. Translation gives CASSSRPRGTSYEQYF.

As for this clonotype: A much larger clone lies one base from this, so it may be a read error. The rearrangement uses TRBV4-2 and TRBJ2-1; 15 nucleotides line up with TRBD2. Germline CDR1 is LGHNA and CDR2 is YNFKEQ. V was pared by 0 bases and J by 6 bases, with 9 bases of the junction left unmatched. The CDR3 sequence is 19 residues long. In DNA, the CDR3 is TGTGCCAGCAGCCAAGATGGAGGACTAGCGGGAGGGGGGGTCAATGAGCAGTTCTTC. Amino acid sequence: CASSQDGGLAGGGVNEQFF.

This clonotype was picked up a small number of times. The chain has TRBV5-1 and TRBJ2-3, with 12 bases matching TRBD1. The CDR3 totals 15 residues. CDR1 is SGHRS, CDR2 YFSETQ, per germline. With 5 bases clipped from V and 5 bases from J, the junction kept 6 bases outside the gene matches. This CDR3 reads CASRPGQGARDTQYF. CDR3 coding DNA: TGCGCCAGCAGACCGGGACAGGGGGCGCGAGATACGCAGTATTTT.

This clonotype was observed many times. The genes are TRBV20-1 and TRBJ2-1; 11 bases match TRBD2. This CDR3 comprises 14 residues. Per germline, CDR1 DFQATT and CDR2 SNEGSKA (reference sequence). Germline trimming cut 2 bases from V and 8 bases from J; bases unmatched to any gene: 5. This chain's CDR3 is CSARIAGGADEQFF. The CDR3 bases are TGCAGTGCTAGAATAGCGGGAGGGGCCGATGAGCAGTTCTTC.

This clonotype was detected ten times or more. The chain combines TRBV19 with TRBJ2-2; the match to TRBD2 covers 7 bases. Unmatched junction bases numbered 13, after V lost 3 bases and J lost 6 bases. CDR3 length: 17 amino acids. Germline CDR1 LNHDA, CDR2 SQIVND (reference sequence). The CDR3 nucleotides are TGTGCCAGTAGTATCCGTGGGCGGGAGAGATCCCCCGGGGAGCTGTTTTTT. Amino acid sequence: CASSIRGRERSPGELFF.

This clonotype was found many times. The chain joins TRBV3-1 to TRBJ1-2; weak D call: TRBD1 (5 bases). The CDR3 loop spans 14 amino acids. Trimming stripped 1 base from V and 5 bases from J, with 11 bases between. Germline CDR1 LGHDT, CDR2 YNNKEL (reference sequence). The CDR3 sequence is CASSQGAGRYGYTF. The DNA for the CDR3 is TGTGCCAGCAGCCAAGGGGCGGGGCGGTATGGCTACACCTTC.

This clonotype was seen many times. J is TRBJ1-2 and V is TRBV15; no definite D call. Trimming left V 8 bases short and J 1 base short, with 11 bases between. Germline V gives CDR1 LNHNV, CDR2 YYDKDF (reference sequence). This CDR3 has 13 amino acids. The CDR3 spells CATSGGNNYGYTF. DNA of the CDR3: TGTGCCACCTCTGGCGGGAATAACTATGGCTACACCTTC.

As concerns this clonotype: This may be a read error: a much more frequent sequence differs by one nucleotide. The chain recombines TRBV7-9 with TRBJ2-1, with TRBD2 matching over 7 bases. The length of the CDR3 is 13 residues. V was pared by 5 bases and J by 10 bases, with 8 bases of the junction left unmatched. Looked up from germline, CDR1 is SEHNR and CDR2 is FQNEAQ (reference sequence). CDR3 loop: CASSPAGLYEQFF. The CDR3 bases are TGTGCCAGCAGCCCAGCGGGGCTCTACGAGCAGTTCTTC.

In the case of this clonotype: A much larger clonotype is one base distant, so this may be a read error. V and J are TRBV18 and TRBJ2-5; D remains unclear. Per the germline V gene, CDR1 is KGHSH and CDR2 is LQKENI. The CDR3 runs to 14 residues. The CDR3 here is CASSPPRPVETHYF. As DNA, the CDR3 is TGTGCCAGCTCACCACCCCGACCCGTTGAGACCCACTACTTC.

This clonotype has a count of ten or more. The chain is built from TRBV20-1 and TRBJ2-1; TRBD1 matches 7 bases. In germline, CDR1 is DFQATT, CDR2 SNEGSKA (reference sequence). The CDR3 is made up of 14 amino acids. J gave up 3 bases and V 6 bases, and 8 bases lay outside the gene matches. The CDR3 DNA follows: TGCAGTGCCGAGGGGGCGCATAACTACAATGAGCAGTTCTTC. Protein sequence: CSAEGAHNYNEQFF.

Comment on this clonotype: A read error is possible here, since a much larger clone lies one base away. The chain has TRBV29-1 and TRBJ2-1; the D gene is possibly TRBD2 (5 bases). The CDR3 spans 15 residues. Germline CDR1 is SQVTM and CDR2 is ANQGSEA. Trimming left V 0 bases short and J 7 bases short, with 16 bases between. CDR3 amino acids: CSVEDLRTFKNEQFF. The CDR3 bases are TGCAGCGTTGAAGATCTCCGGACTTTCAAAAATGAGCAGTTCTTC.

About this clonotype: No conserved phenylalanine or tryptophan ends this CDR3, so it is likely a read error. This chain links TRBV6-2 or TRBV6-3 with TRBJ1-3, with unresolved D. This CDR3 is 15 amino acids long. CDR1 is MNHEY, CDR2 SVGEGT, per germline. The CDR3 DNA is TGTGCCAGCAGTCACGACGGCCGCTCTGGAAACACTATATATTCT. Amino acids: CASSHDGRSGNTIYS.

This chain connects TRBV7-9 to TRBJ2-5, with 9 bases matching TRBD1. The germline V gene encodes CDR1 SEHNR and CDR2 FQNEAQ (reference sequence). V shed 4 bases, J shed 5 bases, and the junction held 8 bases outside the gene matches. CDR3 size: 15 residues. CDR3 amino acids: CASSSWTGVGETQYF. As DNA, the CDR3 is TGTGCCAGCAGCTCCTGGACAGGGGTGGGTGAGACCCAGTACTTC.